This TCR beta chain derives from a study of T cells in localized non-small cell lung cancer. The study, taken as a whole, reports: Highest T cell clonality was seen in uninvolved adjacent lung, surpassing that measured in tumor. Sequencing was limited to one tumor region, leaving the possibility of heterogeneity open. Longer overall survival accompanied higher blood T cell density.

A remark on this clone: Its antigen is undetermined.

The germline V gene has CDR1 SGHDT and CDR2 YYEEEE. This CDR3 spans 14 amino acids. With 4 bases removed from V and 0 bases from J, the gap between germline ends came to 10 bases. The repertoire was sequenced with immunoSEQ multiplex PCR; TCRdb's copy has only in-frame clones and lacks some. The sample contains under 70,000 clones, about nine tenths of which appear only once. The material sequenced was peripheral blood, taken before any cancer treatment. The clonotype comes from a woman aged 35 to 69 with stage I lung adenocarcinoma. The chain employs TRBV5-6 and TRBJ1-1, with D maybe TRBD1 (5 bases). For the CDR3, the DNA is TGTGCCAGCAGCCAGGGACCGATGAACACTGAAGCTTTCTTT. It encodes CASSQGPMNTEAFF.